This note documents a single T cell receptor (beta chain) sequence. The antigen is unknown. A 5'RACE template-switching step, the method used to make TCR cDNA, added a universal primer site and UMIs. TCRdb analysed the 5' RACE reads with MiXCR anew, one entry per CDR3 protein. This sample has approximately 120,000 distinct CDR3 sequences, with approximately 9% found just once. CDR3 length equals 15 residues. V was pared by 10 bases and J by 2 bases, with 18 bases between. The germline V gene encodes CDR1 ENHRY and CDR2 SYGVKD. The source of the sample is a study of T cells after yellow fever vaccination. About the study: Fractions containing few cells were prepared with SMART-Seq v4 Ultra Low Input. Study-level points and caveats: Post-booster reappearance was seen for most primary-vaccination clones (roughly 96% CD4, around 91% CD8).

The TCR originated in a man aged 18 to 29 who received the YFV17D yellow fever vaccine. This chain joins TRBV10-3 and TRBJ1-5, with D maybe TRBD1 (5 bases). The material was CD8+ T cells sorted from PBMCs, obtained on the day of the yellow fever booster vaccination. The CDR3 loop reads CASGGERRGNQPQHF. In nucleotides, the CDR3 is TGTGCCAGCGGGGGGGAACGCAGGGGCAATCAGCCCCAGCATTTT.